This T cell receptor (beta chain) was recovered during a study of T cells in Graves' hyperthyroidism and ophthalmopathy. In germline, CDR1 is DFQATT, CDR2 SNEGSKA (reference sequence). The CDR3 totals 13 residues. Trimming took 3 bases from V and 5 from J, leaving 11 bases between them. This clonotype occurred many times. Its cognate antigen is unknown. Amplification of TCR beta CDR3 regions was performed using RNA transcripts as template. HTBI primers were used for first-round RT-PCR of the TCR CDR3. Via MiXCR, TCRdb re-called the multiplex PCR reads, giving one row per CDR3 protein. The data show 550,000 to 650,000 distinct CDR3 sequences, about 15% seen once. Study outcomes and limitations: Classification by a 13 V-J model distinguished ophthalmopathy from stable hyperthyroidism. Most thyroid clonotypes with frequency above 0.001 were detected in blood. The model forecast ophthalmopathy, anticipating it by a median roughly 6.5 months before onset.

Input material: blood. The receptor comes from a woman in her twenties or thirties with Graves' hyperthyroidism that later progressed to Graves' ophthalmopathy. The V and J genes are TRBV20-1 and TRBJ1-5; D remains ambiguous. CDR3 in amino acids: CSARLSHDQPQHF. DNA of the CDR3: TGCAGTGCTAGGCTCAGCCACGATCAGCCCCAGCATTTT.